The 10 T cell receptor beta chains in this list originate from one sample, sequenced in a study of cytomegalovirus exposure and HLA in healthy donors. The method was immunoSEQ multiplex PCR; TCRdb's version includes in-frame clones alone and lacks a portion of them. The sample contains approximately 240,000 clones, around nine tenths of which appear only once. The sample taken for sequencing was PBMCs. Receptors originate from a woman under 30 in good health and CMV-seronegative.

The table lists this clone with a few counts. This chain uses TRBV7-8 with TRBJ1-2; 8 bases match TRBD1. J lost 0 bases, V lost 4 bases, and 1 base had no gene match. The CDR3 contains 14 residues. Germline V gives CDR1 SGHVS, CDR2 FQNEAQ. This CDR3 reads CASSWGQANYGYTF. The CDR3, as DNA: TGTGCCAGCAGCTGGGGACAGGCTAACTATGGCTACACCTTC.

The chain has TRBV27 and TRBJ1-5; TRBD1 agrees at 7 bases. This CDR3 is built from 15 residues. Per germline, CDR1 MNHEY and CDR2 SMNVEV (reference sequence). Unmatched junction bases numbered 10, after V lost 8 bases and J lost 3 bases. The CDR3 here is CASRRRTGHNQPQHF. The DNA of the CDR3 is TGTGCCAGCCGACGGCGGACAGGTCACAATCAGCCCCAGCATTTT.

The genes are TRBV6-4 and TRBJ2-1; 11 bases are a match to TRBD2. The length of the CDR3 is 16 residues. V lost 0 bases to trimming and J lost 4 bases; unmatched junction nucleotides: 2. Germline values: CDR1 MRHNA, CDR2 SNTAGT. CDR3 sequence (DNA): TGTGCCAGCAGTGACTCGGGACTAGCGGAATACAATGAGCAGTTCTTC. Its translation is CASSDSGLAEYNEQFF.

This chain links TRBV6-5 with TRBJ1-2, with no clear D. The CDR3 has 13 residues. V was shortened by 6 bases and J by 8 bases, with 16 bases between the two germline ends. CDR1 MNHEY and CDR2 SVGAGI come from the germline V gene. The CDR3 bases are TGTGCCAGCAGAGACGGACTCGCCGGGGGCTACACCTTC. Translated, it gives CASRDGLAGGYTF.

This clone showed up just once. Here the CDR3 DNA reads TGTGCCAGCAGCTTTCCTCCGGGACAGGGGCACGGCTACACCTTC. It encodes CASSFPPGQGHGYTF. The J gene is TRBJ1-2, the V gene TRBV7-9; TRBD1 matches 10 bases. CDR1 is SEHNR, CDR2 FQNEAQ, per germline (reference sequence). The CDR3 sequence is 15 residues long. Trimming cost V 3 bases and J 8 bases; bases outside gene matches: 9.

V is TRBV7-2 and J is TRBJ1-5, with D hard to call. Trimming shortened V by 5 bases and J by 10 bases, and 12 bases separated the two germline ends. This CDR3 contains 12 residues. CDR1 SGHTA and CDR2 FQGNSA come from the germline V gene. The CDR3 sequence: CASSLSGVPQHF. The CDR3 nucleotides are TGTGCCAGCAGCCTATCCGGGGTTCCCCAGCATTTT.

V and J are TRBV6-1 and TRBJ1-4; D is unresolved. Trimming left V 6 bases short and J 8 bases short, with 13 bases between. The length of the CDR3 is 13 residues. CDR1 is MNHNS, CDR2 SASEGT, per germline. CDR3 DNA: TGTGCCAGCAGAGCTGCCGCGTCCGAAAAACTGTTTTTT. This translates into CASRAAASEKLFF.

This chain connects TRBV20-1 to TRBJ1-1; D remains unclear. V was shortened by 1 base and J by 7 bases, with 7 bases between the two germline ends. The germline CDR1 and CDR2 sequences are DFQATT and SNEGSKA (reference sequence). This CDR3 has 11 residues. DNA for the CDR3: TGCAGTGCTAGAGTAAGGAGTGAAGCTTTCTTT. Its translation is CSARVRSEAFF.

This chain links TRBV5-1 with TRBJ2-1, with D possibly matching TRBD2 (5 bases). CDR1 is SGHRS and CDR2 is YFSETQ in the germline V gene. V was shortened by 5 bases and J by 7 bases, with 28 bases between the two germline ends. The CDR3 length is 18 residues. This CDR3 is CASRSDPLSYGVTNEQFF. In DNA, the CDR3 is TGCGCCAGCAGGTCAGACCCTTTATCGTACGGGGTTACAAATGAGCAGTTCTTC.

The V and J genes are TRBV28 and TRBJ1-5; TRBD1 is a possible D gene (5 bases). The V end was cut by 5 bases, the J end by 7 bases, with 9 bases between. The germline V gene has CDR1 MDHEN and CDR2 SYDVKM. The CDR3 is 12 residues long. The chain's CDR3 is CASSTRQQPQHF. DNA for the CDR3: TGTGCCAGCAGTACCCGACAGCAGCCCCAGCATTTT.